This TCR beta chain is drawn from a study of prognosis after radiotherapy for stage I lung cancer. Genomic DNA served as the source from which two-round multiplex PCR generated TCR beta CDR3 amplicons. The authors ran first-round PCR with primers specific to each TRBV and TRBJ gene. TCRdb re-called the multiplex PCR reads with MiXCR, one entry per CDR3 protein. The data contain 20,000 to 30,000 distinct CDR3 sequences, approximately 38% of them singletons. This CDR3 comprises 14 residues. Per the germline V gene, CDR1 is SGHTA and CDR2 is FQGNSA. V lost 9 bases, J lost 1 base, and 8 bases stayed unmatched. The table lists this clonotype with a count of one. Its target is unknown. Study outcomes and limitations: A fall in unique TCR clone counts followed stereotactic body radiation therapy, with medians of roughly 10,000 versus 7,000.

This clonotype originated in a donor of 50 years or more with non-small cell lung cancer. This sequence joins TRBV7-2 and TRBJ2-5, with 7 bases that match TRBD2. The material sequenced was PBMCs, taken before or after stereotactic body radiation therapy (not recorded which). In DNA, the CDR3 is TGTGCCAGAAACTTTGGCGGGAGCCAAGAGACCCAGTACTTC. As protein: CARNFGGSQETQYF.